The 26 T cell receptor beta chains below come from one sample, sequenced in a study of blood T cell repertoires in COVID-19. Data came from immunoSEQ multiplex PCR; TCRdb stores just in-frame clones and leaves some out. The data hold tens of thousands of clones, with 70% to 90% observed a single time. Sequencing used peripheral blood. The receptors here all came from a woman older than 75 with acute or convalescent COVID-19.

The CDR3 region is CASSPTGGSSTEAFF. CDR3 nucleotides: TGCGCCAGCAGCCCTACAGGGGGATCGAGTACTGAAGCTTTCTTT. V is TRBV5-1 and J is TRBJ1-1; 8 nucleotides align to TRBD1. V lost 4 bases and J lost 5; bases outside the gene matches: 10. CDR3 length: 15 residues. The germline V gene encodes CDR1 SGHRS and CDR2 YFSETQ.

J is TRBJ2-1 and V is TRBV11-2, with 8 bases identical to TRBD2. The CDR3 totals 15 residues. V shed 5 bases, J shed 0 bases, and the junction held 3 bases outside the gene matches. Germline CDR1 is SGHAT and CDR2 is FQNNGV. This CDR3 is CASSAGTSSYNEQFF. CDR3 nucleotides: TGTGCCAGCAGCGCCGGGACTAGCTCCTACAATGAGCAGTTCTTC.

The chain has TRBV2 and TRBJ2-5; D possibly corresponds to TRBD2 (5 bases). CDR3 length equals 13 residues. In germline, CDR1 is SNHLY, CDR2 FYNNEI. The V gene lost 7 bases and the J gene lost 3 bases, with 12 bases spanning the gap. The DNA of the CDR3 is TGTGCCAGCAAGTGGACGGAGGAAGAGACCCAGTACTTC. Amino acids: CASKWTEEETQYF.

V usage is TRBV28 and J usage is TRBJ1-2, with D perhaps TRBD1 (5 bases). The CDR3 totals 12 residues. V lost 5 bases to trimming and J lost 2 bases, with 6 bases between them. Germline CDR1 and CDR2: MDHEN and SYDVKM. CDR3 DNA: TGTGCCAGCAGTCCAGGGAACTATGGCTACACCTTC. It translates to CASSPGNYGYTF.

This chain uses TRBV18 with TRBJ2-7; 7 bases match TRBD2. The junction had 7 bases not matched to a gene; V was cut back by 3 bases and J by 2 bases. The germline V gene encodes CDR1 KGHSH and CDR2 LQKENI. The CDR3 loop spans 15 amino acids. CDR3: CASSPGVGGTYEQYF. The DNA of the CDR3 is TGTGCCAGCTCACCTGGGGTGGGAGGGACCTACGAGCAGTACTTC.

Here the CDR3 reads CATSRDRNEQFF. DNA of the CDR3: TGTGCCACCAGCAGAGATCGCAATGAGCAGTTCTTC. The rearrangement uses TRBV15 and TRBJ2-1; D ambiguous. CDR3 length: 12 amino acids. Germline V gene lookup returns CDR1 LNHNV and CDR2 YYDKDF (reference sequence). Deletions cut 0 bases from V and 6 bases from J, with 3 bases between.

The chain employs TRBV23-1 and TRBJ1-4, with D hard to call. TRBV23-1 is sorted into the ORF group, with uncertain function. There are 14 residues in the CDR3. Trimming removed 5 bases from V and 5 bases from J, with 12 bases in between. The CDR3 DNA reads as TGCGCCAGCAGTTATAGAGCGGGGAATGAAAAACTGTTTTTT. It is translated as CASSYRAGNEKLFF.

V gene TRBV28 combines with J gene TRBJ2-1; 11 bases agree with TRBD2. The junction had 8 bases not matched to a gene; V was cut back by 6 bases and J by 7 bases. Germline CDR1 MDHEN, CDR2 SYDVKM. This CDR3 contains 15 residues. This chain's CDR3 is CASRLAGGPGNEQFF. The CDR3 nucleotides are TGTGCCAGCAGATTAGCGGGAGGGCCGGGGAATGAGCAGTTCTTC.

V usage is TRBV5-1 and J usage is TRBJ1-1; 8 bases are shared with TRBD1. V was pared by 4 bases and J by 4 bases, with 9 bases of the junction left unmatched. The CDR3 runs to 15 residues. Germline CDR1 is SGHRS and CDR2 is YFSETQ. The chain's CDR3 is CASSPFDRGVTEAFF. In nucleotides, the CDR3 is TGCGCCAGCAGCCCGTTCGACAGGGGAGTCACTGAAGCTTTCTTT.

This sequence joins TRBV7-9 and TRBJ2-1; 8 nucleotides align to TRBD2. V lost 3 bases and J lost 8; bases outside the gene matches: 6. CDR1 is SEHNR, CDR2 FQNEAQ, per germline (reference sequence). This CDR3 region has 14 residues. The chain's CDR3 is CASSFVAGRDEQFF. The CDR3 nucleotides are TGTGCCAGCAGCTTCGTAGCGGGGCGCGATGAGCAGTTCTTC.

This clone was recorded only once. The chain couples TRBV19 to TRBJ1-1, with a possible D match to TRBD1 (6 bases). Germline values: CDR1 LNHDA, CDR2 SQIVND (reference sequence). The CDR3 totals 13 residues. V was shortened by 5 bases and J by 5 bases, with 12 bases between the two germline ends. The DNA for the CDR3 is TGTGCCAGTAGTTCCTCTAGGGGGACTGAAGCTTTCTTT. It encodes CASSSSRGTEAFF.

This clone was recorded only once. The chain is built from TRBV5-8 and TRBJ1-4; TRBD1 matches at 10 bases. The CDR3 loop spans 15 amino acids. V lost 3 bases and J lost 8; bases outside the gene matches: 7. The germline V gene encodes CDR1 SGHTS and CDR2 YDEGEE. The CDR3 here is CASSSGQGGNEKLFF. Written as DNA, the CDR3 is TGTGCCAGCAGCTCAGGACAGGGGGGAAACGAAAAACTGTTTTTT.

The chain has TRBV28 and TRBJ2-7; perhaps TRBD2 as D (6 bases). CDR1 is MDHEN and CDR2 is SYDVKM in the germline V gene. Trimming left V 2 bases short and J 3 bases short, with 11 bases between. This CDR3 spans 14 amino acids. This CDR3 is CASSLGRGIYEQYF. CDR3 DNA sequence: TGTGCCAGCAGTTTAGGGCGGGGTATCTACGAGCAGTACTTC. Full variable domain (missing parts from reference TRBV28 and TRBJ2-7): DVKVTQSSRYLVKRTGEKVFLECVQDMDHENMFWYRQDPGLGLRLIYFSYDVKMKEKGDIPEGYSVSREKKERFSLILESASTNQTSMYLCASSLGRGIYEQYFGPGTRLTVT.

The chain links TRBV19 to TRBJ2-3, with 10 nucleotides matching TRBD2. The CDR3 runs 15 residues. The V and J ends lost 7 bases and 5 bases, in that order; junction bases with no gene match: 9. Per the germline V gene, CDR1 is LNHDA and CDR2 is SQIVND (reference sequence). CDR3: CASTATSGRGDTQYF. In nucleotides, the CDR3 is TGTGCCAGTACTGCGACTAGCGGGCGGGGAGATACGCAGTATTTT.

V gene TRBV28 combines with J gene TRBJ1-5, with a weak D call TRBD1 (6 bases). Trimming took 1 base from V and 9 from J, leaving 7 bases between them. The CDR3 consists of 12 residues. Germline-derived CDR1 and CDR2 are MDHEN and SYDVKM. The CDR3 DNA follows: TGTGCCAGCAGTTTATTAGGGGGGCCCCAGCATTTT. Protein: CASSLLGGPQHF.

V and J are TRBV9 and TRBJ2-3, with D hard to call. Germline V gene lookup returns CDR1 SGDLS and CDR2 YYNGEE. V was shortened by 3 bases and J by 4 bases, with 6 bases between the two germline ends. The CDR3 extends over 12 amino acids. The DNA for the CDR3 is TGTGCCAGCAGCGACGAGTCAGATACGCAGTATTTT. Protein product: CASSDESDTQYF.

The chain recombines TRBV10-3 with TRBJ2-1; 7 nucleotides agree with TRBD2. The V gene end was trimmed by 3 bases and the J gene end by 9 bases; junction bases not matched to a gene: 8. The CDR3 is made up of 14 amino acids. The V gene's germline CDR1 is ENHRY and CDR2 SYGVKD. CDR3 in amino acids: CAISDGRELGEQFF. CDR3 bases: TGTGCCATCAGTGATGGGCGGGAGTTGGGTGAGCAGTTCTTC.

The chain combines TRBV6-5 with TRBJ1-5; D remains ambiguous. This CDR3 has 14 amino acids. Trimming cost V 6 bases and J 2 bases, with 11 bases left between them. CDR1 is MNHEY, CDR2 SVGAGI, per germline. CDR3 nucleotides: TGTGCCAGCAGACCCGGGGAGGGCAATCAGCCCCAGCATTTT. This sequence encodes CASRPGEGNQPQHF.

The gene calls are TRBV27 and TRBJ2-7; D may be TRBD1 (6 bases). Trimming removed 2 bases at V and 4 bases at J, with 12 bases between. Germline values: CDR1 MNHEY, CDR2 SMNVEV (reference sequence). The CDR3 is 14 residues long. CDR3 protein: CASSLQGIPYEQYF. DNA of the CDR3: TGTGCCAGCAGTTTACAGGGGATCCCTTACGAGCAGTACTTC.

The genes are TRBV19 and TRBJ2-5, with D possibly being TRBD2 (5 bases). The CDR3 has 14 residues. Germline values: CDR1 LNHDA, CDR2 SQIVND (reference sequence). V gave up 3 bases and J gave up 0 bases, with 8 bases separating them. The CDR3 region is CASSIEGYQETQYF. The CDR3 coding sequence is TGTGCCAGTAGTATTGAGGGTTACCAAGAGACCCAGTACTTC.

The chain carries TRBV10-3 and TRBJ2-7; D possibly corresponds to TRBD1 (6 bases). The CDR3 sequence is 15 residues long. The germline V gene has CDR1 ENHRY and CDR2 SYGVKD. V was cut by 4 bases and J by 2 bases, with 15 bases left in between. The CDR3 coding sequence is TGTGCCATCAGTGGGGACAAATACGAAACCTACGAGCAGTACTTC. This encodes CAISGDKYETYEQYF.

The chain has TRBV6-1 and TRBJ2-7; 7 bases match TRBD2. The CDR3 runs 16 residues. With 2 bases clipped from V and 4 bases from J, the junction kept 11 bases outside the gene matches. Germline CDR1 MNHNS, CDR2 SASEGT. CDR3 nucleotide sequence: TGTGCCAGCAGTGAATTTTTCGCGGGGGACGAATACGAGCAGTACTTC. Translating gives CASSEFFAGDEYEQYF.

On this clone itself: The junction and the germline gene differ at one end; a read error may be behind it. This rearrangement joins TRBV11-2 to TRBJ2-5; D is unresolved. The CDR3 consists of 13 residues. Germline CDR1 and CDR2: SGHAT and FQNNGV. In DNA form, the CDR3 reads TGTGCCAGCAACTTAGGGCAGTCAGAGACCCAGTACTTC. This translates into CASNLGQSETQYF.

This rearrangement joins TRBV28 to TRBJ1-5; perhaps TRBD1 as D (6 bases). There are 14 residues in the CDR3. CDR1 is MDHEN and CDR2 is SYDVKM in the germline V gene. The V gene lost 3 bases and the J gene lost 3 bases, with 9 bases spanning the gap. Written as DNA, the CDR3 is TGTGCCAGCAGTTTCGGACAGTTCAATCAGCCCCAGCATTTT. Protein: CASSFGQFNQPQHF.

CDR3 sequence: CASSVAAGVNEKLFF. The DNA for the CDR3 is TGTGCCAGCAGCGTAGCGGCAGGGGTGAATGAAAAACTGTTTTTT. The chain is built from TRBV9 and TRBJ1-4; TRBD1 might be the D (6 bases). With 0 bases removed from V and 5 bases from J, the gap between germline ends came to 11 bases. The CDR3 runs 15 residues. Germline V gene sequence: CDR1 SGDLS, CDR2 YYNGEE.

This chain joins TRBV6-1 and TRBJ1-1; D uncertain. The germline gives CDR1 MNHNS, CDR2 SASEGT. Trimming pared 6 bases from V and 3 bases from J, leaving 8 bases between. There are 12 residues in the CDR3. CDR3 sequence: CASSLSDTEAFF. The CDR3 DNA is TGTGCCAGCAGCCTTAGTGACACTGAAGCTTTCTTT.